One T cell receptor (beta chain) is described in this entry. The antigen it recognizes is unknown. It has no much larger one-base neighbor in the sample; base qualities were not kept. RNA was extracted using the RNeasy kit, and roughly 0.5 to 1 microgram was reverse transcribed with random hexamers. The immunoSEQ multiplex PCR assay, which covers 54 Vbeta and 13 Jbeta segments, was used to amplify TCR beta CDR3 regions. PCR amplification bias was corrected by using a synthetic template baseline for primer optimization and computational correction. In the source study's methods: Reads were annotated to V, D and J genes per IMGT and analyzed with immunoSEQ Analyzer, keeping only productive sequences. Clonality was calculated as one minus the Shannon entropy normalized by log2 of the number of productive unique sequences. For each patient and control, public and private clones were evaluated within the 100 most prevalent clones. A clone was defined as Susac-specific if it was absent from the healthy and MS cohorts, from over 1,000 published viral clones and from other ImmuneACCESS disease sequences. The raw public reads went through TCRdb reprocessing: fastp at Q25, MiXCR clone calling, in-frame beta chains kept. Rows merge per CDR3 protein into single entries with the most common DNA and genes. The V and J calls and clone size come from TCRdb's table, not from the authors' own analysis. The sample table shows fewer than 350,000 distinct CDR3 sequences, and about 82% are seen once. Around 0.21% of the sample rests with the top ten.

This sample is part of a study of CD8 T cells in Susac syndrome (dated by TCRdb to about 2019). For the study in its entirety: The study used repertoire sequencing to test whether antigen drove CD8+ T cell activation and differentiation in Susac syndrome. The clonality of the CD8+ T cell repertoire was compared across around twelve healthy donors, some 14 Susac syndrome patients and around 16 multiple sclerosis patients. Study-level results and caveats: The number of individuals in the TCR sequencing and HLA analysis was recognized as being relatively small.

High-throughput TCR beta sequencing profiled peripheral blood CD8+ and CD4+ T cells from healthy donors, Susac syndrome patients and multiple sclerosis patients. The multiple sclerosis controls were treatment-naive patients who had stable or active relapsing-remitting disease and met the revised McDonald criteria. Bulk CD8+ and CD4+ T cells were purified by magnetic negative isolation, whereas CD8+ TEMRA cells were enriched by FACS. Blood was collected in EDTA tubes and processed within 24 hours, with PBMCs isolated through density gradient centrifugation. PBMCs destined for TCR sequencing were cryopreserved in liquid nitrogen and later thawed in a 37 °C water bath. The sorted or isolated CD4+, CD8+ and CD8+ TEMRA cells had a purity of 90% or higher. For this chain, trimming is 5 bases at the V end and 1 base at the J end, and the number of junction bases without a gene match is 4. CDR1 and CDR2 are read off the germline V gene (reference sequence) as LNHDA and SQIVND. The CDR3 runs 15 residues from the cysteine to the phenylalanine. The retained sequence is limited to the CDR3, 45 bases, with the frame set at the first base.

The TCR comes from a human donor with multiple sclerosis. The sequencing sample was made of CD8+ T cells from PBMCs. The chain is assembled from TRBV19 and TRBJ2-7, and 11 junctional nucleotides match TRBD1. The DNA reads TGTGCCAGTAGTGCCGGGACAGGGGGTTCCTACGAGCAGTACTTC. This codes for CASSAGTGGSYEQYF.